This TCR beta chain comes out of a study of identical twins (dated by TCRdb to 2016 to 2017). Context from the whole study: The study deep-sequenced TCR alpha and beta repertoires from monozygotic twins, unrelated adults of various ages and cord blood to test whether fetal clonotypes persist. To rule out contamination, the twin experiments were replicated at different times with different library preparation protocols.

The CDR3 sequence holds 13 residues, the cysteine and phenylalanine included. Of the read, only the CDR3 DNA is kept; its 39 bases are in frame from base 1. Cut back by 2 bases and 6 bases, the V and J ends lie 11 bases apart. From a lookup of the germline V gene, CDR1 and CDR2 are SGDLS and YYNGEE. Only healthy Caucasian donors were included. Three pairs of female monozygotic twins, all aged roughly 18 to 29 years, made up the twin cohort. Positive isolation kits from Invitrogen were used to isolate CD4+ and CD8+ T cell populations. Details on this clonotype: No cognate antigen has been identified for it. Base qualities are not recorded, but no much larger clone differs from it by a single base.

Study-wide conclusions, independent of this receptor: Excess twin sharing in beta out-of-frame sequences was weaker because fewer shared sequences lowered the signal-to-noise ratio. Fewer insertions were carried by abundant cord blood beta clonotypes, a similar but weaker trend appeared in young adult naive repertoires, and no such trend appeared in memory repertoires. In monozygotic twins, out-of-frame TCR alpha sharing was systematically underestimated by recombination models, although the models agreed with sharing between unrelated individuals. Conclusions relied on cross-sectional statistical analysis, since the same donors could not be followed over many years. Compared with coincidental sharing between unrelated individuals, an excess of low generation-probability sequences was observed among out-of-frame TCR alpha sequences shared between twins. Invariant T cells such as MAIT and iNKT could partly confound zero-insertion analyses, although diverse VJ usage argued against such confounding for most clonotypes.

The library came from 5' RACE. The run used an Illumina HiSeq 2000. Template switching added a universal primer binding site, and the final cDNA carried a unique molecular identifier that allowed TCR cDNA molecules to be counted accurately. First-strand cDNA for TCR alpha and beta chains was synthesized from specific primers in the conserved constant-segment region. Each cDNA library was double barcoded, with a SMART-Mk sample barcode plus Illumina barcodes, to control for contamination. TruSeq adapter sequences, together with Illumina sample barcodes, were added in two successive PCR steps. TCR alpha and beta cDNA libraries were sequenced on the Illumina HiSeq platform with custom primers. Under the source paper's analysis protocol: MiGEC processed the raw reads to extract unique molecular identifiers, while MiXCR was used to determine the CDR3 positions. For each individual, recombination models were inferred using an EM algorithm with the repgenHMM and IGoR tools. The analysis of shared clonotypes was done with the tcR package in R, with sharing normalized by the product of cloneset sizes. To study raw recombination without the effects of thymic and clonal selection, out-of-frame nonproductive sequences were analyzed. Using fastp at Q25 and MiXCR, TCRdb reprocessed the public reads and kept productive beta chains. Each record represents a unique CDR3 protein, reported with the most common genes and DNA among its rows. Clone size and V and J calls follow TCRdb, not the original study. The sample table shows 450,000 or so distinct CDR3 sequences, and more than 13% are seen once. 0.52% of the sample is in the top ten clones.

These data were likewise used in another study, on yellow fever vaccine responses in identical twins. The second paper further reports: According to the authors, in identical twins the way T cells responded to vaccination appeared partly convergent and partly personalized. In the study, vaccine-responding T cell clones were precisely tracked in identical twins.

The chain is encoded by TRBV9 joined to TRBJ2-5; no D gene call is confident. Input material: CD4+ T cells sorted from blood. This sequence was found in a woman aged 18-29 years in good health. The DNA sequence is TGTGCCAGCAGCGTCCGACCCGGGCAGACCCAGTACTTC. Translation gives CASSVRPGQTQYF.